This TCR beta chain was found in a study of OX40 agonist ivuxolimab in advanced cancers. Study-wide context: Roughly two fifths of patients had received prior checkpoint inhibitor therapy. Of the patients, three showed partial responses, one with hepatocellular carcinoma and two with cutaneous melanoma.

As to this clone: The antigen is unknown.

Generated by immunoSEQ multiplex PCR, the TCRdb table keeps only in-frame clones and is missing some. The sample includes tens of thousands of clones, 85% to 90% of them seen just once. The study, taken as a whole, reports: Expanded peripheral T-cell antigen specificity went undetermined. Fewer expanded clones were found on average in CD4+ than in CD8+ T cells.

The CDR3 covers 15 residues. The ends lost 0 bases at V and 7 bases at J; junction bases unmatched: 2. Per the germline V gene, CDR1 is SGHAT and CDR2 is FQNNGV. The V gene is TRBV11-2, the J gene TRBJ1-6; 8 bases agree with TRBD1. The sequence came from an adult with an advanced solid tumor such as melanoma, head and neck, liver or kidney cancer. The sequenced sample was CD4+ or CD8+ T cells sorted from blood, obtained in a trial of the OX40 agonist ivuxolimab. The CDR3 DNA follows: TGTGCCAGCAGCTTAGACCGGGACAGGAATTCACCCCTCCACTTT. As protein: CASSLDRDRNSPLHF.